This TCR beta chain is from a study of blood T cells in healthy people across ages. On this clonotype: Its antigen is undetermined.

Together with a sample-barcoded 5' primer, a J-beta primer mix was included in a second PCR lasting about 7 to 12 cycles. TCRdb reanalysed the 5' RACE reads using MiXCR and keeps one entry per CDR3 protein. The data show over a million distinct CDR3 sequences, more than 35% seen once. Those donating, healthy Caucasian individuals from Russia, were aged roughly 6 to 95. Germline V gene data show CDR1 as LNHNV and CDR2 as YYDKDF (reference sequence). The CDR3 runs 14 residues. V was pared by 4 bases and J by 5 bases, with 12 bases between. Notes on the study in general: TCR beta diversity was tightly associated with the proportion of naive T cells. Diversity estimated from one million T cells was considered an underestimate.

Sequencing used blood. The V call is TRBV15, the J call TRBJ2-1; D remains unclear. This receptor was obtained from a woman aged 55 to 70 in good health. The CDR3 DNA sequence: TGTGCCACCAGCAAATACAGTGGCCACAATGAGCAGTTCTTC. Its translation is CATSKYSGHNEQFF.